What follows are 26 T cell receptor beta chains derived from one specimen sequenced in a study of T cell responses to AZD1222 COVID-19 vaccine. TCRdb's copy holds only in-frame clones and misses some; the assay was immunoSEQ multiplex PCR. In the table there are more than 85,000 clones, around 90% of which are singletons. This sample comprised peripheral blood, obtained on day 0 of AZD1222 vaccination. Receptors were obtained from an adult in good health.

The chain employs TRBV5-1 and TRBJ2-3; D ambiguous. With 0 bases removed from V and 6 bases from J, the gap between germline ends came to 14 bases. The CDR3 contains 15 residues. Germline V gene data show CDR1 as SGHRS and CDR2 as YFSETQ. The CDR3 region is CASSLGPSSVDTQYF. The CDR3 DNA is TGCGCCAGCAGCTTGGGGCCATCGTCGGTGGATACGCAGTATTTT.

The chain links TRBV6-5 to TRBJ2-5; 9 nucleotides align to TRBD2. Germline V lookup: CDR1 MNHEY, CDR2 SVGAGI. J lost 5 bases, V lost 4 bases, and 8 bases had no gene match. The CDR3 totals 15 residues. CDR3 sequence (DNA): TGTGCCAGCAGTTTGTTAGCGGGAGCGATGGAGACCCAGTACTTC. It specifies CASSLLAGAMETQYF.

V gene TRBV6-5 combines with J gene TRBJ1-2; 12 bases are a match to TRBD1. The trim removed 7 bases at V and 8 bases at J, leaving 8 bases unmatched. Germline-derived CDR1 and CDR2 are MNHEY and SVGAGI. The CDR3 extends over 14 amino acids. The CDR3 here is CASKTGTGGEGYTF. The DNA for the CDR3 is TGTGCCAGCAAAACCGGGACAGGGGGCGAAGGCTACACCTTC.

The chain recombines TRBV20-1 with TRBJ2-1; D ambiguous. CDR1 is DFQATT, CDR2 SNEGSKA, per germline (reference sequence). The V end was cut by 3 bases, the J end by 8 bases, with 8 bases between. There are 11 residues in the CDR3. In DNA, the CDR3 is TGCAGTGCTAGCCATAGTTATGAGCAGTTCTTC. It yields the protein CSASHSYEQFF.

This clone has a single count. V gene TRBV6-5 combines with J gene TRBJ1-4; the D gene is possibly TRBD1 (6 bases). Trimming cost V 4 bases and J 0 bases, with 9 bases left between them. CDR3 length equals 15 residues. Germline CDR1 MNHEY, CDR2 SVGAGI. DNA for the CDR3: TGTGCCAGCAGTTCCCGACAGGCAACTAATGAAAAACTGTTTTTT. Translated, it gives CASSSRQATNEKLFF.

This chain connects TRBV28 to TRBJ1-1, with TRBD1 as a possible D gene (5 bases). CDR3 size: 16 residues. The germline CDR1 and CDR2 sequences are MDHEN and SYDVKM. Between the trimmed V and J ends, which lost 4 bases and 3 bases, there was a span of 18 bases. The CDR3 loop reads CASSSRGRPPDTEAFF. CDR3 DNA sequence: TGTGCCAGCAGTTCCCGGGGGAGACCCCCAGACACTGAAGCTTTCTTT.

This chain joins TRBV4-1 and TRBJ2-1, with 8 bases fitting TRBD2. CDR3 size: 18 residues. The junction had 11 bases not matched to a gene; V was cut back by 4 bases and J by 0 bases. CDR1 and CDR2 from the germline V gene are MGHRA and YSYEKL. The CDR3, as DNA: TGCGCCAGCAGCCCGTGGTACACCGGGACTAGCTCCTACAATGAGCAGTTCTTC. This encodes CASSPWYTGTSSYNEQFF.

The chain combines TRBV7-9 with TRBJ2-7; D possibly matches TRBD1 or TRBD2 (5 bases each). Germline loops: CDR1 SEHNR, CDR2 FQNEAQ (reference sequence). The CDR3 contains 15 residues. Trimming stripped 5 bases from V and 3 bases from J, with 17 bases between. The CDR3 spells CASSHTERGNYEQYF. The CDR3 DNA is TGTGCCAGCAGCCATACAGAGAGGGGTAACTACGAGCAGTACTTC. Supplemented by reference TRBV7-9 and TRBJ2-7, the full variable domain reads DTGVSQNPRHKITKRGQNVTFRCDPISEHNRLYWYRQTLGQGPEFLTYFQNEAQLEKSRLLSDRFSAERPKGSFSTLEIQRTEQGDSAMYLCASSHTERGNYEQYFGPGTRLTVT.

The chain is built from TRBV5-4 and TRBJ1-6; weak D call: TRBD1 (6 bases). The CDR3 consists of 14 residues. V was clipped by 2 bases and J by 7 bases, with 10 bases between them. Germline V gene sequence: CDR1 SGHNT, CDR2 YYREEE (reference sequence). The CDR3, as DNA: TGTGCCAGCAGCTTTCAGGGGTTGAATTCACCCCTCCACTTT. Translated: CASSFQGLNSPLHF.

The chain links TRBV19 to TRBJ2-7; TRBD1 matches at 7 bases. Germline-derived CDR1 and CDR2 are LNHDA and SQIVND (reference sequence). After removal of 4 bases from V and 1 base from J, the junction contained 4 bases not matched to a gene. This CDR3 comprises 14 residues. The CDR3 loop is CASSTQGYSYEQYF. CDR3 nucleotide sequence: TGTGCCAGTAGTACACAGGGGTATTCCTACGAGCAGTACTTC.

V and J are TRBV28 and TRBJ1-3; D remains ambiguous. Germline CDR1 MDHEN, CDR2 SYDVKM. The CDR3 loop spans 14 amino acids. V lost 4 bases, J lost 2 bases, and 9 bases lay in between. CDR3 amino acids: CASSSTGTGNTIYF. The CDR3 coding sequence is TGTGCCAGCAGTTCGACGGGAACTGGAAACACCATATATTTT.

V gene TRBV2 combines with J gene TRBJ1-3, with TRBD1 matching over 7 bases. Per germline, CDR1 SNHLY and CDR2 FYNNEI. This CDR3 comprises 15 residues. V shed 4 bases, J shed 5 bases, and the junction held 8 bases outside the gene matches. The CDR3 DNA is TGTGCCAGCAGTGTCACAAGGGGGCAGAGAAACACCATATATTTT. This translates into CASSVTRGQRNTIYF.

Only one count was recorded for this clone. The rearrangement joins TRBV5-1 to TRBJ1-5; D gene unclear. V was pared by 0 bases and J by 1 base, with 11 bases between. This CDR3 has 16 amino acids. Germline CDR1 and CDR2: SGHRS and YFSETQ. The CDR3 protein is CASSLEGSWSNQPQHF. CDR3 nucleotide sequence: TGCGCCAGCAGCTTGGAGGGTTCCTGGAGCAATCAGCCCCAGCATTTT.

This chain links TRBV7-9 with TRBJ1-1; D is ambiguous. V lost 2 bases and J lost 1, with 8 bases in between. The CDR3 has 14 residues. Germline-derived CDR1 and CDR2 are SEHNR and FQNEAQ (reference sequence). The CDR3 bases are TGTGCCAGCAGCTTAAACGCGGGGAACACTGAAGCTTTCTTT. Encoded protein: CASSLNAGNTEAFF.

This chain uses TRBV20-1 with TRBJ1-1; no clear D gene. The V end lost 3 bases, the J end lost 8 bases, and 10 bases lay between the germline ends. The V gene's germline CDR1 is DFQATT and CDR2 SNEGSKA (reference sequence). The CDR3 length is 11 residues. This chain's CDR3 is CSARGVGEAFF. CDR3 nucleotide sequence: TGCAGTGCTAGGGGTGTAGGGGAAGCTTTCTTT.

Here the CDR3 DNA reads TGTGCCAGCAGCTCCGGTTCCGATAACATTCAGTACTTC. As protein: CASSSGSDNIQYF. The chain couples TRBV7-8 to TRBJ2-4; D is uncertain. CDR3 length: 13 residues. Germline V lookup: CDR1 SGHVS, CDR2 FQNEAQ. V lost 4 bases and J 7 bases, leaving 11 bases between the germline ends.

The V call is TRBV29-1, the J call TRBJ2-2; a weak D match, TRBD1 (6 bases). Trimming took off 6 bases at V and 5 bases at J, with 28 bases between the two ends. The germline CDR1 and CDR2 sequences are SQVTM and ANQGSEA. The CDR3 has 18 residues. The CDR3 here is CSVSPKGDGGKVTGELFF. CDR3 coding DNA: TGCAGCGTCTCCCCCAAGGGGGACGGTGGAAAAGTTACCGGGGAGCTGTTTTTT.

The V call is TRBV3-1 (or the pseudogene TRBV3-2), the J call TRBJ1-1; D is unresolved. The V and J ends lost 1 base and 1 base respectively, with 4 bases between them. CDR3 size: 13 residues. Looked up from germline, CDR1 is LGHDT and CDR2 is YNNKEL (reference sequence). The CDR3 sequence is CASSQGANTEAFF. CDR3 bases: TGTGCCAGCAGCCAAGGGGCGAACACTGAAGCTTTCTTT.

This clone appeared a few times. The chain carries TRBV24-1 and TRBJ2-3, with 8 bases matching TRBD2. This CDR3 has 18 residues. The V gene's germline CDR1 is KGHDR and CDR2 SFDVKD. The V and J ends lost 7 bases and 2 bases, in that order; junction bases with no gene match: 16. CDR3 in amino acids: CATSDSTNSGASTDTQYF. As DNA, the CDR3 is TGTGCCACCAGCGACTCGACGAATAGCGGGGCCTCCACAGATACGCAGTATTTT.

V and J are TRBV6-2 or TRBV6-3 and TRBJ1-1, with a weak D call TRBD1 (5 bases). The germline V gene has CDR1 MNHEY and CDR2 SVGEGT. This CDR3 is built from 16 residues. With 7 bases removed from V and 0 bases from J, the gap between germline ends came to 18 bases. The CDR3 here is CASTPGGTGLNTEAFF. Here the CDR3 DNA reads TGTGCCAGCACCCCCGGGGGGACGGGGTTGAACACTGAAGCTTTCTTT.

The chain uses TRBV30 and TRBJ1-6; TRBD1 might be the D (5 bases). CDR1 and CDR2 from the germline V gene are GTSNPN and SVGIG (reference sequence). The length of the CDR3 is 16 residues. V shed 1 base and J shed 2 bases, with 12 bases lying between them. CDR3 residues: CAWSGGGGTYNSPLHF. The CDR3 coding sequence is TGTGCCTGGAGTGGAGGCGGGGGAACCTATAATTCACCCCTCCACTTT.

The V gene is TRBV12-5, the J gene TRBJ2-7; D gene uncertain. Germline loops: CDR1 LGHNT, CDR2 FRNRAP. This CDR3 region has 13 residues. V was shortened by 3 bases and J by 4 bases, with 10 bases between the two germline ends. In DNA form, the CDR3 reads TGTGCTAGTGGTTTTCAGGACCTGTACGAGCAGTACTTC. Amino acid sequence: CASGFQDLYEQYF.

This chain uses TRBV10-3 with TRBJ1-1; TRBD1 is a possible D gene (5 bases). Trimming pared 6 bases from V and 1 base from J, leaving 15 bases between. Germline V gene data show CDR1 as ENHRY and CDR2 as SYGVKD. The length of the CDR3 is 15 residues. The CDR3 bases are TGTGCCATCAGGAGACCCCAGGGCCCGAACACTGAAGCTTTCTTT. It translates to CAIRRPQGPNTEAFF.

This clone was recorded only once. The CDR3 nucleotides read TGTGCCACCAGGGACGTGCCTGGAAACACCATATATTTT. Protein product: CATRDVPGNTIYF. The rearrangement links TRBV15 to TRBJ1-3; D not resolved. The germline CDR1 and CDR2 sequences are LNHNV and YYDKDF (reference sequence). V lost 6 bases and J lost 2, with 8 bases in between. The CDR3 has 13 amino acids. The variable domain in full, completed from reference TRBV15 and TRBJ1-3, reads DAMVIQNPRYQVTQFGKPVTLSCSQTLNHNVMYWYQQKSSQAPKLLFHYYDKDFNNEADTPDNFQSRRPNTSFCFLDIRSPGLGDTAMYLCATRDVPGNTIYFGEGSWLTVV.

This chain links TRBV3-1 (or the pseudogene TRBV3-2) with TRBJ1-2, with a tentative D call TRBD1 (6 bases). The germline V and J ends were trimmed by 1 base and 2 bases, with 20 bases remaining between them. Germline V gene data show CDR1 as LGHDT and CDR2 as YNNKEL (reference sequence). This CDR3 has 18 amino acids. The CDR3 DNA reads TGTGCCAGCAGCCAAGTATCTACAGGGTTAGTTTTGAACTATGGCTACACCTTC. This codes for CASSQVSTGLVLNYGYTF.

This clone was picked up one time. This chain connects TRBV6-5 to TRBJ1-5, with D perhaps TRBD1 (6 bases). Germline CDR1 MNHEY, CDR2 SVGAGI. V was clipped by 11 bases and J by 0 bases, with 14 bases between them. CDR3 length: 14 residues. The CDR3 DNA reads as TGTGCCGTCGAGGGGGGGAATAGCAATCAGCCCCAGCATTTT. Encoded protein: CAVEGGNSNQPQHF.